A selection of T cell receptor beta chains follows, all from one sample in a study of OX40 agonist ivuxolimab in advanced cancers. Profiled with immunoSEQ multiplex PCR; TCRdb holds only in-frame clones, not every one. In the table there are around 75,000 clones, around 88% of which are singletons. The starting material was CD4+ or CD8+ T cells sorted from blood, obtained in a trial of the OX40 agonist ivuxolimab. The receptor source for this set is an adult with an advanced solid tumor such as melanoma, head and neck, liver or kidney cancer. Both conserved end residues are part of each CDR3. Each record gives: CDR3 protein, CDR3 DNA, J gene, D gene, clone size, V gene. The D gene is left open where the match is weak. Clone size, where shown, is once, few, many, or a class for clones that have expanded.

CDR3 protein: CASSLGLAGRNIQYF
CDR3 DNA: TGCGCCAGCAGCTTGGGACTAGCGGGAAGGAACATTCAGTACTTC
J gene: TRBJ2-4
D gene: TRBD2
clone size: NA
V gene: TRBV5-1

CDR3 protein: CASSEPDSDTQYF
CDR3 DNA: TGTGCCAGCTCGGAGCCCGACAGCGATACGCAGTATTTT
J gene: TRBJ2-3
D gene: NA
clone size: NA
V gene: TRBV5-4

CDR3 protein: CAWSAAALRDEQFF
CDR3 DNA: TGTGCCTGGAGTGCCGCGGCTCTGCGGGATGAGCAGTTCTTC
J gene: TRBJ2-1
D gene: NA
clone size: NA
V gene: TRBV30

CDR3 protein: CSVRHKNIQYF
CDR3 DNA: TGCAGCGTTCGTCACAAAAACATTCAGTACTTC
J gene: TRBJ2-4
D gene: NA
clone size: NA
V gene: TRBV29-1

CDR3 protein: CASSGRRGPYNEQFF
CDR3 DNA: TGTGCCAGCAGCGGCCGCCGTGGGCCCTACAATGAGCAGTTCTTC
J gene: TRBJ2-1
D gene: NA
clone size: NA
V gene: TRBV13

CDR3 protein: CAISEFNVASGIYEQYF
CDR3 DNA: TGTGCCATCAGTGAGTTCAACGTGGCTAGCGGGATCTACGAGCAGTACTTC
J gene: TRBJ2-7
D gene: TRBD2
clone size: NA
V gene: TRBV10-3

CDR3 protein: CASSDDSNYEQYF
CDR3 DNA: TGTGCCAGCAGTGATGACAGTAACTACGAGCAGTACTTC
J gene: TRBJ2-7
D gene: NA
clone size: NA
V gene: TRBV2

CDR3 protein: CARTDYRDSTPGANVLTF
CDR3 DNA: TGTGCCAGGACAGATTATCGGGACAGCACCCCTGGGGCCAACGTCCTGACTTTC
J gene: TRBJ2-6
D gene: TRBD1
clone size: NA
V gene: TRBV2

CDR3 protein: CASSLRGFYAEAFF
CDR3 DNA: TGTGCCAGCAGTTTACGGGGTTTCTACGCTGAAGCTTTCTTT
J gene: TRBJ1-1
D gene: NA
clone size: NA
V gene: TRBV28

CDR3 protein: CASSFGTGKGNTIYF
CDR3 DNA: TGTGCCAGCAGCTTCGGGACAGGGAAAGGAAACACCATATATTTT
J gene: TRBJ1-3
D gene: TRBD1
clone size: few
V gene: TRBV7-2

CDR3 protein: CASSALGQQETQYF
CDR3 DNA: TGCGCCAGCAGCGCTCTGGGACAGCAAGAGACCCAGTACTTC
J gene: TRBJ2-5
D gene: TRBD1
clone size: NA
V gene: TRBV5-1

CDR3 protein: CASSLVGPLNTEAFF
CDR3 DNA: TGCGCCAGCAGCTTGGTGGGACCCTTGAACACTGAAGCTTTCTTT
J gene: TRBJ1-1
D gene: NA
clone size: NA
V gene: TRBV5-1

CDR3 protein: CASSLFVYGYTF
CDR3 DNA: TGTGCCAGCAGCTTATTTGTCTATGGCTACACCTTC
J gene: TRBJ1-2
D gene: NA
clone size: NA
V gene: TRBV7-2

CDR3 protein: CAASRGDNEQFF
CDR3 DNA: TGTGCCGCCTCACGGGGGGATAATGAGCAGTTCTTC
J gene: TRBJ2-1
D gene: TRBD2
clone size: NA
V gene: TRBV10-3

CDR3 protein: CSAGKMNTEAFF
CDR3 DNA: TGCAGCGCCGGAAAAATGAACACTGAAGCTTTCTTT
J gene: TRBJ1-1
D gene: NA
clone size: NA
V gene: TRBV29-1